Reported below is one T cell receptor (beta chain). The germline CDR1 and CDR2 sequences are SGHAT and FQNNGV. CDR3 length: 13 residues. This record comes from a study of regulatory T cells in long-lasting Graves disease. HTBI primers from iRepertoire and Arm-PCR of CDR3 regions yielded the TCR beta libraries. TCRdb reanalysed the multiplex PCR reads using MiXCR and keeps one entry per CDR3 protein. The sample holds a few hundred thousand distinct CDR3 sequences, less than 15% seen once. The time point is: newly diagnosed GD, antithyroid drugs for less than 3 months. From RNA extracted from PBMCs, the TCR library was made. These sequences were also reported in another study, on T cells in Graves' hyperthyroidism and ophthalmopathy.

Sequencing used peripheral blood mononuclear cells (PBMCs), obtained at new diagnosis, from a patient treated with antithyroid drugs. The chain links TRBV11-2 to TRBJ2-4; 9 nucleotides line up with TRBD1. The tail of the sequence fits TRBJ1-2 better, so the J call may be wrong. This receptor was identified in a woman in her 50s with Graves disease. Here the CDR3 reads CASSSDRGWGYTF. The CDR3 DNA sequence: TGTGCCAGCAGCTCCGACAGGGGGTGGGGCTACACCTTC.